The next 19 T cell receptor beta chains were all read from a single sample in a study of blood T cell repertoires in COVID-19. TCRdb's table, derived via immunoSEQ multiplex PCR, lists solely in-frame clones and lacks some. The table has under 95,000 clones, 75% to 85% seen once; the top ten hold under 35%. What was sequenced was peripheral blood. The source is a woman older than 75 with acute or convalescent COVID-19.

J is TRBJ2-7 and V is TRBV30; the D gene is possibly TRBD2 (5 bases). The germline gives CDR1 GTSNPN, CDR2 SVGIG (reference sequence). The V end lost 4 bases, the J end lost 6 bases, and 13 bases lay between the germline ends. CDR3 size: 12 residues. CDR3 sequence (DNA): TGTGCCTGGAATGAGCTAGCCCGCGAGCAGTACTTC. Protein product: CAWNELAREQYF.

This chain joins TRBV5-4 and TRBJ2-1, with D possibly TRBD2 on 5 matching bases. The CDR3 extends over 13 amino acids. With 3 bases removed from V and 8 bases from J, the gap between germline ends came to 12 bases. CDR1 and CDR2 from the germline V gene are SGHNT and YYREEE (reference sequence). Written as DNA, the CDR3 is TGTGCCAGCAGCTCCGGGGTTCGAGATGAGCAGTTCTTC. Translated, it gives CASSSGVRDEQFF.

The CDR3 sequence: CASSLGQGRKYF. CDR3 bases: TGTGCCAGCAGTCTAGGACAGGGAAGGAAGTATTTT. The rearrangement uses TRBV27 and TRBJ2-3; 8 bases align to TRBD1. Per germline, CDR1 MNHEY and CDR2 SMNVEV (reference sequence). There are 12 residues in the CDR3. J lost 13 bases, V lost 5 bases, and 8 bases had no gene match.

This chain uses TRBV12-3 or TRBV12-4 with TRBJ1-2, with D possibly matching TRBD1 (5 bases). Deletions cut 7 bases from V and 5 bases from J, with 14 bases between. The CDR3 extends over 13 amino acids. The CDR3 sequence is CASTPGELYGYTF. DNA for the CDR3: TGTGCCAGCACCCCGGGGGAGCTTTATGGCTACACCTTC.

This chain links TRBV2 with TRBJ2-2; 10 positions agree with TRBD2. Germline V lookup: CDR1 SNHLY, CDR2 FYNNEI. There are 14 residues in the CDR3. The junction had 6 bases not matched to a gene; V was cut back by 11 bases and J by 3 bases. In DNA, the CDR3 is TGTGCCGGGAGCGGGAGGGCCGACACCGGGGAGCTGTTTTTT. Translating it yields CAGSGRADTGELFF. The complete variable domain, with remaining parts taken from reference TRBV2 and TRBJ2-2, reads EPEVTQTPSHQVTQMGQEVILRCVPISNHLYFYWYRQILGQKVEFLVSFYNNEISEKSEIFDDQFSVERPDGSNFTLKIRSTKLEDSAMYFCAGSGRADTGELFFGEGSRLTVL.

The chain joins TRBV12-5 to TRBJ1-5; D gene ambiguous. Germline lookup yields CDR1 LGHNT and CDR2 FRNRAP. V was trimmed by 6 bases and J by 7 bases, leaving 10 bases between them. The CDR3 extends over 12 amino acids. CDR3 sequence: CASGWGVQPQHF. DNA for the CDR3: TGTGCTAGTGGGTGGGGAGTCCAGCCCCAGCATTTT.

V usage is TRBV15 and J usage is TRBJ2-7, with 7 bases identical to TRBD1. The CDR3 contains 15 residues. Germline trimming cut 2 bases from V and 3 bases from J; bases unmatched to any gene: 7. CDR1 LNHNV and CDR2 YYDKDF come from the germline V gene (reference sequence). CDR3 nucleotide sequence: TGTGCCACCAGCAGAAACCAACAGGGGTTCTACGAGCAGTACTTC. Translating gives CATSRNQQGFYEQYF.

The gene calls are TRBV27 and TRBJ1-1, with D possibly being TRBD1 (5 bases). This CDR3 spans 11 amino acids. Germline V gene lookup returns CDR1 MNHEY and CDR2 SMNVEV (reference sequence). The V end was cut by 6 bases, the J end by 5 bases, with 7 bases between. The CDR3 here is CASSRGTEAFF. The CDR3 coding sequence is TGTGCCAGCAGCCGGGGGACTGAAGCTTTCTTT.

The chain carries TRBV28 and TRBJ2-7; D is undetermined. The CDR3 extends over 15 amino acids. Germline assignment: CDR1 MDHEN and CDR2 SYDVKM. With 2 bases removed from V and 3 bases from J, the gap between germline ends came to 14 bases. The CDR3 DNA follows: TGTGCCAGCAGTTTAATGCTTTCTAACCACTACGAGCAGTACTTC. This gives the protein CASSLMLSNHYEQYF.

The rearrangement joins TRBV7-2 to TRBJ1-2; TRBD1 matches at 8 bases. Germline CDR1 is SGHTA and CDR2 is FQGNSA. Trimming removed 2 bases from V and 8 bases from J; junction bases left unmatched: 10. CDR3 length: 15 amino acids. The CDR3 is CASSLSITGGRGYTF. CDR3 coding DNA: TGTGCCAGCAGCTTAAGTATTACAGGGGGTAGAGGCTACACCTTC. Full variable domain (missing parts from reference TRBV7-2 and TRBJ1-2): GAGVSQSPSNKVTEKGKDVELRCDPISGHTALYWYRQSLGQGLEFLIYFQGNSAPDKSGLPSDRFSAERTGGSVSTLTIQRTQQEDSAVYLCASSLSITGGRGYTFGSGTRLTVV.

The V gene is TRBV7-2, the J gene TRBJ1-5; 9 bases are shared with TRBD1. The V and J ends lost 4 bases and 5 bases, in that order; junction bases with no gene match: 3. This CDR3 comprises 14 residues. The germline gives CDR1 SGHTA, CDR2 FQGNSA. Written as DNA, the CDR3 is TGTGCCAGCAGCTCCGGGACAGGGTATCAGCCCCAGCATTTT. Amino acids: CASSSGTGYQPQHF. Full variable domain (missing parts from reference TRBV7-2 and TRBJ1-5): GAGVSQSPSNKVTEKGKDVELRCDPISGHTALYWYRQSLGQGLEFLIYFQGNSAPDKSGLPSDRFSAERTGGSVSTLTIQRTQQEDSAVYLCASSSGTGYQPQHFGDGTRLSIL.

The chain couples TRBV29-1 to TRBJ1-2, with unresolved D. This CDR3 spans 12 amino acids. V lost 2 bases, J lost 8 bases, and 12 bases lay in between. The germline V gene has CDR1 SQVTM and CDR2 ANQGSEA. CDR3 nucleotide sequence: TGCAGCGTTGAAAGAGGTGATTTGGGCTACACCTTC. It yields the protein CSVERGDLGYTF.

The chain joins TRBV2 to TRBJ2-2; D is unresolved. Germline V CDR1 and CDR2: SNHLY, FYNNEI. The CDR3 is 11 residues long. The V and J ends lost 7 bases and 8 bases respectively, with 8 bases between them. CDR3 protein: CASNRWGELFF. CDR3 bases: TGTGCCAGCAATCGGTGGGGGGAGCTGTTTTTT. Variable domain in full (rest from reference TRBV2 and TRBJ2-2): EPEVTQTPSHQVTQMGQEVILRCVPISNHLYFYWYRQILGQKVEFLVSFYNNEISEKSEIFDDQFSVERPDGSNFTLKIRSTKLEDSAMYFCASNRWGELFFGEGSRLTVL.

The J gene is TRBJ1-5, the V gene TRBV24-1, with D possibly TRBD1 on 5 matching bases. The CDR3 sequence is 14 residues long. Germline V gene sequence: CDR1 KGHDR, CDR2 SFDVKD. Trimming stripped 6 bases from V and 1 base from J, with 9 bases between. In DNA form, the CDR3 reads TGTGCCACCAGTCGTGACAGCAGCAATCAGCCCCAGCATTTT. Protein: CATSRDSSNQPQHF.

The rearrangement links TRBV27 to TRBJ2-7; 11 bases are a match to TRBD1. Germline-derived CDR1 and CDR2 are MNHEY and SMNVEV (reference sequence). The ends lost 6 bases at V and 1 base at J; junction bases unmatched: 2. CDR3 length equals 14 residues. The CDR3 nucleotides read TGTGCCAGCAGGGACAGGGGGCGGTCCTACGAGCAGTACTTC. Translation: CASRDRGRSYEQYF.

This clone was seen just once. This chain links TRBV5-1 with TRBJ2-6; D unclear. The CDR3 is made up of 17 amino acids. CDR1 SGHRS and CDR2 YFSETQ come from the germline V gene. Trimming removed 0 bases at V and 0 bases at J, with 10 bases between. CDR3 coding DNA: TGCGCCAGCAGCTTGGAGGTTTCGGGCTCTGGGGCCAACGTCCTGACTTTC. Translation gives CASSLEVSGSGANVLTF.

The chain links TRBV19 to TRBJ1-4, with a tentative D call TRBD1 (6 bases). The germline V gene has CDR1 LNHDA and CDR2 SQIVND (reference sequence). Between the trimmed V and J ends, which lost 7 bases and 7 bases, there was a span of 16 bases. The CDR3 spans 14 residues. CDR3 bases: TGTGCCAGTACCCCCGTGGGGGCGGGTGAAAAACTGTTTTTT. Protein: CASTPVGAGEKLFF. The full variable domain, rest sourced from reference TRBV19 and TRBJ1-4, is DGGITQSPKYLFRKEGQNVTLSCEQNLNHDAMYWYRQDPGQGLRLIYYSQIVNDFQKGDIAEGYSVSREKKESFPLTVTSAQKNPTAFYLCASTPVGAGEKLFFGSGTQLSVL.

The DNA for the CDR3 is TGTGCCAGCAGACCTGGGACTAGCGGGTTTAATGAGCAGTTCTTC. Translating gives CASRPGTSGFNEQFF. The chain joins TRBV27 to TRBJ2-1, with 12 bases that match TRBD2. Germline V lookup: CDR1 MNHEY, CDR2 SMNVEV (reference sequence). V was clipped by 6 bases and J by 7 bases; unmatched bases: 7. The CDR3 spans 15 residues.

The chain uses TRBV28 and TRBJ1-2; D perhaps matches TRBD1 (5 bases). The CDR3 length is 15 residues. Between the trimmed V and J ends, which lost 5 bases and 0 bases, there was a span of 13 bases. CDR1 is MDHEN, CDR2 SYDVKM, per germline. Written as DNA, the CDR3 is TGTGCCAGCAGTATCCCCACAGGAGCTAACTATGGCTACACCTTC. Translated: CASSIPTGANYGYTF.